This TCR beta chain was sequenced for a study of Ad26.COV2.S vaccination and SARS-CoV-2 variants. Study context: Ad26.COV2.S shots went into the muscle once or twice, 56 days apart. General study results and limits: Those who received vaccine or placebo ended up with similar non-spike TCR breadth.

As to treatment: about 20 received Ad26.COV2.S at low or high dose, single or two shots; a few received placebo; per-sample allocation not given. Sampling happened 63 days after the first vaccine or placebo injection. Donation came from an adult in Boston who was aged 18-55 years. Germline lookup yields CDR1 MNHEY and CDR2 SVGEGT. Trimming left V 0 bases short and J 3 bases short, with 13 bases between. The CDR3 length is 16 residues. Points on this clone: Its antigen is unknown.

Sequencing was performed with immunoSEQ multiplex PCR; in TCRdb, only in-frame clones are kept and a portion is missing. The sample contains around 250,000 clones, roughly 89% of which appear only once. The sequencing used peripheral blood, collected in a trial of Ad26.COV2.S vaccine versus placebo. The chain has TRBV6-2 or TRBV6-3 and TRBJ2-3; D possibly corresponds to TRBD2 (5 bases). This clonotype was obtained from a person between 18 and 65 years old who received the Ad26.COV2.S COVID-19 vaccine or a placebo. The CDR3 spells CASSYSSGGSTDTQYF. DNA of the CDR3: TGTGCCAGCAGTTACTCGTCAGGAGGATCGACAGATACGCAGTATTTT.